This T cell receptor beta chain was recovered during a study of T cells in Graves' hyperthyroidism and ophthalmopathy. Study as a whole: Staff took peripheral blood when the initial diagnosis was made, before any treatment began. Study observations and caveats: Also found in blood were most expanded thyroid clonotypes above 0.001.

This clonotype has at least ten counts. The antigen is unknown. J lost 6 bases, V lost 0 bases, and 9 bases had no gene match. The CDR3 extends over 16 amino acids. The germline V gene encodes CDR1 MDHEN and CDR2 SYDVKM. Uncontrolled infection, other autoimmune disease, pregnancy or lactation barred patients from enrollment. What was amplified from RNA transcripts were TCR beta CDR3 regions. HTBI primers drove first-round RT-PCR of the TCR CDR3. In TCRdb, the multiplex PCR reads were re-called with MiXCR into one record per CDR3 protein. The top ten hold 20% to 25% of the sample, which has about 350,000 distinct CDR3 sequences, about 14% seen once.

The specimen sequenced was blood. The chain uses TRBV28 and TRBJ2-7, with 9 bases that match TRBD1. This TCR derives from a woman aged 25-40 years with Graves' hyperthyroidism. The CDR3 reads CASSLWLAGTGSEQYF. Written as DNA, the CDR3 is TGTGCCAGCAGTTTATGGCTCGCGGGGACAGGGAGCGAGCAGTACTTC.